Below, 7 T cell receptor beta chains from the same sample are listed, as sequenced in a study of T cell responses to AZD1222 COVID-19 vaccine. Clones were read by immunoSEQ multiplex PCR, and TCRdb kept only the in-frame ones, dropping some. The data hold about 140,000 clones, with roughly 90% observed a single time. The sequenced sample was peripheral blood, obtained 28 days after the second AZD1222 dose. Receptor source: an adult who received the AZD1222 COVID-19 vaccine.

This chain links TRBV7-3 with TRBJ2-1; weak D call: TRBD2 (6 bases). CDR3 size: 16 residues. Germline-derived CDR1 and CDR2 are SGHTA and FQGTGA. The V end lost 5 bases, the J end lost 4 bases, and 18 bases lay between the germline ends. CDR3 region: CASSTFNGSGYNEQFF. In nucleotides, the CDR3 is TGTGCCAGCAGCACCTTTAACGGGAGCGGGTACAATGAGCAGTTCTTC.

The V and J genes are TRBV5-8 and TRBJ1-2; D uncertain. The V gene lost 6 bases and the J gene lost 3 bases, with 15 bases spanning the gap. The CDR3 extends over 14 amino acids. Germline lookup yields CDR1 SGHTS and CDR2 YDEGEE. DNA of the CDR3: TGTGCCAGCACCTACGCTGGGGTGTACTATGGCTACACCTTC. Protein product: CASTYAGVYYGYTF.

This clone was seen a single time. The chain carries TRBV5-1 and TRBJ2-2; no definite D call. Per the germline V gene, CDR1 is SGHRS and CDR2 is YFSETQ. Trimming pared 7 bases from V and 3 bases from J, leaving 7 bases between. CDR3 length: 12 amino acids. Written as DNA, the CDR3 is TGCGCCAGCTGTGAACACACCGGGGAGCTGTTTTTT. It is translated as CASCEHTGELFF.

This clone appeared a few times. The gene calls are TRBV2 and TRBJ1-2, with 11 bases lining up with TRBD1. The V gene end was trimmed by 7 bases and the J gene end by 4 bases; junction bases not matched to a gene: 5. The CDR3 extends over 14 amino acids. Looked up from germline, CDR1 is SNHLY and CDR2 is FYNNEI. In DNA form, the CDR3 reads TGTGCCAGCACCCGGACAGGGGGCGGCTATGGCTACACCTTC. This gives the protein CASTRTGGGYGYTF.

The V and J genes are TRBV6-2 or TRBV6-3 and TRBJ2-1; 8 bases map to TRBD1. The CDR3 extends over 16 amino acids. From germline, CDR1 is MNHEY and CDR2 SVGEGT. After removal of 4 bases from V and 5 bases from J, the junction contained 10 bases not matched to a gene. Here the CDR3 reads CASSSAGTGLHNEQFF. In DNA, the CDR3 is TGTGCCAGCAGTTCAGCCGGGACAGGATTACACAATGAGCAGTTCTTC.

The J gene is TRBJ1-3, the V gene TRBV4-1, with D tentatively TRBD1 (5 bases). The ends were cut back, 4 bases at V and 4 bases at J, with 11 bases in the middle. This CDR3 spans 14 amino acids. Per germline, CDR1 MGHRA and CDR2 YSYEKL. CDR3 DNA sequence: TGCGCCAGCAGCCCCGGGGCTATGGGAAACACCATATATTTT. Translation gives CASSPGAMGNTIYF.

This chain uses TRBV4-2 with TRBJ1-6; D is unresolved. Germline loops: CDR1 LGHNA, CDR2 YNFKEQ. The V end was cut by 4 bases, the J end by 3 bases, with 10 bases between. CDR3 length: 15 residues. The DNA of the CDR3 is TGTGCCAGCAGCCCGGAGAGTGACTATAATTCACCCCTCCACTTT. As protein: CASSPESDYNSPLHF.